This record concerns one TCR beta chain sequence. This sample stems from a study of shared clonotypes between healthy human individuals. Generated by immunoSEQ multiplex PCR, the TCRdb table keeps only in-frame clones and is missing some. The profile covers 550,000 to 750,000 clones, with roughly 96% appearing a single time and 0.11% taken by the ten largest. CDR1 is SGHDT and CDR2 is YYEEEE in the germline V gene. V was cut by 4 bases and J by 0 bases, with 14 bases left in between. This CDR3 region has 17 residues. Cells designated naive CD8 were CD45RO-negative and were positively selected for CCR7, with terminally differentiated effector memory CD45RA+ cells excluded.

This TCR was sampled from a woman aged 25 to 39 in good health. The chain carries TRBV5-6 and TRBJ2-6, with a tentative D call TRBD2 (6 bases). Sequenced sample: naive CD8+ T cells sorted from blood. For the CDR3, the DNA is TGTGCCAGCAGCGGGCGGAGGGACGACTCTGGGGCCAACGTCCTGACTTTC. Protein sequence: CASSGRRDDSGANVLTF.